The rows below give T cell receptor beta chains drawn from one sample of a study of cytomegalovirus exposure and HLA in healthy donors. The repertoire was sequenced with immunoSEQ multiplex PCR; TCRdb's copy has only in-frame clones and lacks some. The sample has 65,000 or so clones, 55% to 65% seen once. Sequencing was performed on PBMCs. All receptors derive from a man younger than 40 in good health and CMV-seronegative. Each CDR3 is given with its conserved first and last residue. The D gene is left open where the match is weak. The size of a clone is reported for some rows only, either as once, few or many, or as a class for expanded clones.

J gene: TRBJ2-3; V gene: TRBV7-8; D gene: NA; clone size: NA; CDR3 protein: CASSFSAAVDTQYF; CDR3 DNA: TGTGCCAGCAGCTTTAGTGCGGCGGTGGATACGCAGTATTTT
J gene: TRBJ2-1; V gene: TRBV7-9; D gene: TRBD2; clone size: once; CDR3 protein: CASSPGTSGMQFF; CDR3 DNA: TGTGCCAGCAGCCCCGGGACTAGCGGCATGCAGTTCTTC
J gene: TRBJ1-1; V gene: TRBV4-1; D gene: NA; clone size: NA; CDR3 protein: CASSQSAGRTEAFF; CDR3 DNA: TGCGCCAGCAGCCAATCAGCAGGGAGGACTGAAGCTTTCTTT
J gene: TRBJ1-2; V gene: TRBV7-2; D gene: NA; clone size: NA; CDR3 protein: CASGTRVDYGYTF; CDR3 DNA: TGTGCCAGCGGCACCCGGGTGGATTATGGCTACACCTTC
J gene: TRBJ2-1; V gene: TRBV6-5; D gene: NA; clone size: few; CDR3 protein: CASTQGGPYNEQFF; CDR3 DNA: TGTGCCAGCACTCAAGGGGGACCGTACAATGAGCAGTTCTTC
J gene: TRBJ2-5; V gene: TRBV9; D gene: TRBD1; clone size: NA; CDR3 protein: CASSELRGSETQYF; CDR3 DNA: TGTGCCAGCAGCGAACTCAGGGGGTCAGAGACCCAGTACTTC
J gene: TRBJ2-3; V gene: TRBV7-3; D gene: TRBD1; clone size: NA; CDR3 protein: CASSRQGEHNTDTQYF; CDR3 DNA: TGTGCCAGCAGCCGACAGGGAGAGCATAACACAGATACGCAGTATTTT
J gene: TRBJ2-7; V gene: TRBV7-2; D gene: TRBD2; clone size: NA; CDR3 protein: CASSPGLAGTYEQYF; CDR3 DNA: TGTGCCAGCAGCCCGGGACTAGCGGGGACCTACGAGCAGTACTTC
J gene: TRBJ1-1; V gene: TRBV6-5; D gene: NA; clone size: NA; CDR3 protein: CASSYDVRSTEAFF; CDR3 DNA: TGTGCCAGCAGTTACGATGTTCGGAGCACTGAAGCTTTCTTT
J gene: TRBJ1-1; V gene: TRBV7-2; D gene: NA; clone size: NA; CDR3 protein: CASSLGGRATEAFF; CDR3 DNA: TGTGCCAGCAGCTTAGGGGGGAGGGCGACTGAAGCTTTCTTT
J gene: TRBJ2-1; V gene: TRBV5-1; D gene: NA; clone size: NA; CDR3 protein: CASRPTATEQFF; CDR3 DNA: TGCGCCAGCAGACCGACAGCAACTGAGCAGTTCTTC
J gene: TRBJ2-7; V gene: TRBV13; D gene: TRBD1; clone size: few; CDR3 protein: CASSTRTGGGYEQYF; CDR3 DNA: TGTGCCAGCAGCACCCGGACAGGGGGAGGTTACGAGCAGTACTTC
J gene: TRBJ2-7; V gene: TRBV15; D gene: NA; clone size: NA; CDR3 protein: CATSRGGGLGPLQYF; CDR3 DNA: TGTGCCACCAGCAGAGGGGGGGGCCTCGGACCCTTGCAGTACTTC
J gene: TRBJ2-5; V gene: TRBV10-3; D gene: TRBD2; clone size: NA; CDR3 protein: CAISSSGGQETQYF; CDR3 DNA: TGTGCCATCAGCTCTAGCGGGGGCCAAGAGACCCAGTACTTC
J gene: TRBJ1-5; V gene: TRBV27; D gene: TRBD1; clone size: NA; CDR3 protein: CASSWDREVQPQHF; CDR3 DNA: TGTGCCAGCAGCTGGGACAGGGAAGTTCAGCCCCAGCATTTT
J gene: TRBJ2-2; V gene: TRBV7-2; D gene: TRBD2; clone size: NA; CDR3 protein: CASSVSGGAPGELFF; CDR3 DNA: TGTGCCAGCAGCGTTAGCGGGGGGGCCCCCGGGGAGCTGTTTTTT
J gene: TRBJ1-6; V gene: TRBV19; D gene: NA; clone size: once; CDR3 protein: CASSVRDTNNSPLHF; CDR3 DNA: TGTGCCAGTAGTGTCAGGGACACTAATAATTCACCCCTCCACTTT
J gene: TRBJ1-1; V gene: TRBV6-5; D gene: TRBD1; clone size: few; CDR3 protein: CASRPPGQVREAFF; CDR3 DNA: TGTGCCAGCAGGCCACCGGGACAGGTGCGTGAAGCTTTCTTT
J gene: TRBJ1-4; V gene: TRBV1; D gene: NA; clone size: NA; CDR3 protein: CTSSHSMDRSTTTNEKLFF; CDR3 DNA: TGCACCAGCAGCCACTCCATGGACAGGTCAACGACAACTAATGAAAAACTGTTTTTT
J gene: TRBJ1-1; V gene: TRBV5-4; D gene: NA; clone size: NA; CDR3 protein: CASSLVRGKITEAFF; CDR3 DNA: TGTGCCAGCAGCTTGGTTAGGGGTAAGATCACTGAAGCTTTCTTT
J gene: TRBJ2-7; V gene: TRBV7-3; D gene: TRBD1; clone size: NA; CDR3 protein: CASSAGTGLREQYF; CDR3 DNA: TGTGCCAGCAGCGCCGGGACAGGTCTAAGGGAGCAGTACTTC
J gene: TRBJ2-3; V gene: TRBV29-1; D gene: TRBD1; clone size: NA; CDR3 protein: CSAGQGGSTDTQYF; CDR3 DNA: TGCAGCGCCGGACAGGGTGGATCCACAGATACGCAGTATTTT
J gene: TRBJ2-1; V gene: TRBV6-1; D gene: NA; clone size: NA; CDR3 protein: CASSEWVRENEQFF; CDR3 DNA: TGTGCCAGCAGTGAATGGGTGAGGGAAAATGAGCAGTTCTTC
J gene: TRBJ2-7; V gene: TRBV4-1; D gene: NA; clone size: NA; CDR3 protein: CASSQVEDGVEQYF; CDR3 DNA: TGCGCCAGCAGCCAAGTCGAAGATGGAGTCGAGCAGTACTTC
J gene: TRBJ2-7; V gene: TRBV11-3; D gene: NA; clone size: NA; CDR3 protein: CASSQDTFPYEQYF; CDR3 DNA: TGTGCCAGCAGCCAAGATACTTTCCCCTACGAGCAGTACTTC
J gene: TRBJ1-1; V gene: TRBV5-1; D gene: NA; clone size: NA; CDR3 protein: CASSLVGGGLDAFF; CDR3 DNA: TGCGCCAGCAGCTTGGTGGGGGGGGGCTTGGATGCTTTCTTT
J gene: TRBJ2-3; V gene: TRBV7-3; D gene: TRBD2; clone size: NA; CDR3 protein: CASSLTLAGGKDTQYF; CDR3 DNA: TGTGCCAGCAGCTTAACTCTAGCGGGGGGGAAAGATACGCAGTATTTT
J gene: TRBJ2-2; V gene: TRBV11-3; D gene: NA; clone size: NA; CDR3 protein: CASSNTNTNTGELFF; CDR3 DNA: TGTGCCAGCAGCAATACTAACACGAACACCGGGGAGCTGTTTTTT
J gene: TRBJ2-7; V gene: TRBV7-8; D gene: TRBD1; clone size: NA; CDR3 protein: CASSRQGLYEQYF; CDR3 DNA: TGTGCCAGCAGCCGACAGGGTCTCTACGAGCAGTACTTC
J gene: TRBJ2-7; V gene: TRBV16; D gene: TRBD1; clone size: NA; CDR3 protein: CASSQGRDRVRERNYEQYF; CDR3 DNA: TGTGCCAGCAGCCAAGGCCGGGACAGGGTAAGAGAGCGGAACTACGAGCAGTACTTC
J gene: TRBJ2-2; V gene: TRBV7-6; D gene: TRBD2; clone size: NA; CDR3 protein: CASSLPTSGTNTGELFF; CDR3 DNA: TGTGCCAGCAGCTTACCGACTAGCGGAACGAACACCGGGGAGCTGTTTTTT
J gene: TRBJ1-2; V gene: TRBV7-9; D gene: TRBD1; clone size: few; CDR3 protein: CASSLASGTGFYGYTF; CDR3 DNA: TGTGCCAGCAGCTTAGCCTCCGGGACAGGATTCTATGGCTACACCTTC
J gene: TRBJ1-1; V gene: TRBV18; D gene: NA; clone size: NA; CDR3 protein: CASSQGQNTEAFF; CDR3 DNA: TGTGCCAGCTCACAGGGACAGAACACTGAAGCTTTCTTT
J gene: TRBJ2-7; V gene: TRBV6-5; D gene: TRBD1; clone size: NA; CDR3 protein: CASSYSLGTGYYEQYF; CDR3 DNA: TGTGCCAGCAGTTACTCTCTCGGGACAGGGTACTACGAGCAGTACTTC
J gene: TRBJ1-1; V gene: TRBV2; D gene: NA; clone size: NA; CDR3 protein: CASTQTRPIANTEAFF; CDR3 DNA: TGTGCCAGCACCCAGACTAGACCAATCGCGAACACTGAAGCTTTCTTT
J gene: TRBJ2-1; V gene: TRBV2; D gene: NA; clone size: NA; CDR3 protein: CASSWGDPGYNEQFF; CDR3 DNA: TGTGCCAGCAGCTGGGGAGACCCTGGCTACAATGAGCAGTTCTTC
J gene: TRBJ1-1; V gene: TRBV2; D gene: TRBD1; clone size: NA; CDR3 protein: CASSRQGQGAFF; CDR3 DNA: TGTGCCAGCTCCCGACAGGGCCAAGGAGCTTTCTTT
J gene: TRBJ2-7; V gene: TRBV18; D gene: TRBD1; clone size: NA; CDR3 protein: CASSQGTDPAYEQYF; CDR3 DNA: TGTGCCAGCTCGCAAGGGACAGATCCCGCCTACGAGCAGTACTTC
J gene: TRBJ1-6; V gene: TRBV25-1; D gene: NA; clone size: few; CDR3 protein: CASSGPGQYNSPLHF; CDR3 DNA: TGTGCCAGCAGTGGACCGGGTCAGTATAATTCACCCCTCCACTTT
J gene: TRBJ1-4; V gene: TRBV18; D gene: TRBD1; clone size: NA; CDR3 protein: CASSPQGAGEKLFF; CDR3 DNA: TGTGCCAGCTCACCACAGGGGGCAGGTGAAAAACTGTTTTTT
J gene: TRBJ2-3; V gene: TRBV18; D gene: NA; clone size: few; CDR3 protein: CASSPGRAPDTQYF; CDR3 DNA: TGTGCCAGCTCACCGGGCAGGGCTCCAGATACGCAGTATTTT
J gene: TRBJ2-6; V gene: TRBV4-2; D gene: NA; clone size: NA; CDR3 protein: CASSQGTGSGANVLTF; CDR3 DNA: TGTGCCAGCAGCCAAGGTACAGGCTCTGGGGCCAACGTCCTGACTTTC
J gene: TRBJ1-2; V gene: TRBV7-6; D gene: TRBD1; clone size: NA; CDR3 protein: CASSLGDSHPFYGYTF; CDR3 DNA: TGTGCCAGCAGCTTAGGGGACAGCCACCCCTTCTATGGCTACACCTTC
J gene: TRBJ2-5; V gene: TRBV7-7; D gene: NA; clone size: NA; CDR3 protein: CASSLDRGTQYF; CDR3 DNA: TGTGCCAGCAGCCTAGACCGGGGGACCCAGTACTTC
J gene: TRBJ1-1; V gene: TRBV7-9; D gene: NA; clone size: NA; CDR3 protein: CASTLQDTEAFF; CDR3 DNA: TGTGCCAGCACCTTACAGGACACTGAAGCTTTCTTT
J gene: TRBJ1-2; V gene: TRBV30; D gene: NA; clone size: NA; CDR3 protein: CALTGDTNYGYTF; CDR3 DNA: TGTGCCTTAACCGGGGATACTAACTATGGCTACACCTTC
J gene: TRBJ1-2; V gene: TRBV30; D gene: TRBD1; clone size: NA; CDR3 protein: CAWNGDRGRSGYTF; CDR3 DNA: TGTGCCTGGAACGGGGACAGGGGCCGATCGGGCTACACCTTC
J gene: TRBJ1-4; V gene: TRBV7-6; D gene: TRBD1; clone size: NA; CDR3 protein: CASSYATGVGEKLFF; CDR3 DNA: TGTGCCAGCAGCTACGCCACAGGGGTGGGTGAAAAACTGTTTTTT
J gene: TRBJ2-7; V gene: TRBV7-9; D gene: TRBD2; clone size: NA; CDR3 protein: CASSSRGGPSYEQYF; CDR3 DNA: TGTGCCAGCAGCAGCCGGGGGGGCCCGTCCTACGAGCAGTACTTC
J gene: TRBJ2-7; V gene: TRBV11-2; D gene: NA; clone size: NA; CDR3 protein: CASSLDMRWYEQYF; CDR3 DNA: TGTGCCAGCAGCTTAGATATGAGGTGGTACGAGCAGTACTTC
J gene: TRBJ1-4; V gene: TRBV6-6; D gene: NA; clone size: few; CDR3 protein: CASSYSGGSVF; CDR3 DNA: TGTGCCAGCAGTTACTCTGGAGGGAGTGTGTTT
J gene: TRBJ2-2; V gene: TRBV30; D gene: NA; clone size: NA; CDR3 protein: CAWDPWGGGELFF; CDR3 DNA: TGTGCCTGGGACCCTTGGGGAGGCGGGGAGCTGTTTTTT